Each of the 12 T cell receptor beta chains below was sequenced from the same sample in a study of B cell selection in AIRE deficiency. TCRdb's copy holds only in-frame clones and misses some; the assay was immunoSEQ multiplex PCR. Of around 26,000 clones in the sample, about 90% were seen once. The regulatory T cell sort gate was CD4+CD25hiCD127low/negative. The sample taken for sequencing was CD4+CD25+ Tregs sorted from PBMCs. Receptors originate from a human donor in good health.

The gene calls are TRBV15 and TRBJ2-3; D unclear. This CDR3 has 17 amino acids. Germline lookup yields CDR1 LNHNV and CDR2 YYDKDF (reference sequence). V was pared by 0 bases and J by 2 bases, with 15 bases between. In DNA, the CDR3 is TGTGCCACCAGCAGAGATTCCCCCGGGTCCGTCACAGATACGCAGTATTTT. Protein sequence: CATSRDSPGSVTDTQYF. Using reference TRBV15 and TRBJ2-3 for the parts outside the CDR3, the full variable domain is DAMVIQNPRYQVTQFGKPVTLSCSQTLNHNVMYWYQQKSSQAPKLLFHYYDKDFNNEADTPDNFQSRRPNTSFCFLDIRSPGLGDTAMYLCATSRDSPGSVTDTQYFGPGTRLTVL.

Only one count was recorded for this clone. This rearrangement joins TRBV6-5 to TRBJ2-7, with a tentative D call TRBD1 (6 bases). This CDR3 region has 15 residues. Germline CDR1 MNHEY, CDR2 SVGAGI. Deletions cut 6 bases from V and 5 bases from J, with 20 bases between. CDR3 in amino acids: CASRPVGRGGDEQYF. The CDR3 region has the DNA TGTGCCAGCAGGCCCGTGGGCAGGGGTGGCGACGAGCAGTACTTC.

The rearrangement links TRBV29-1 to TRBJ2-1; no clear D gene. Deletions cut 3 bases from V and 8 bases from J, with 14 bases between. CDR3 length: 13 amino acids. Germline V gene sequence: CDR1 SQVTM, CDR2 ANQGSEA. The CDR3 nucleotides are TGCAGCGTTGATGCGGTTGGCCGCCATGAGCAGTTCTTC. Amino acids: CSVDAVGRHEQFF.

The chain couples TRBV7-6 to TRBJ2-1; 8 nucleotides match TRBD2. V lost 0 bases, J lost 10 bases, and 8 bases stayed unmatched. The CDR3 runs to 15 residues. Germline-derived CDR1 and CDR2 are SGHVS and FNYEAQ. CDR3 in amino acids: CASSLAGDGGGEQFF. The CDR3 DNA sequence: TGTGCCAGCAGCTTAGCAGGAGACGGCGGGGGGGAGCAGTTCTTC.

This chain connects TRBV5-1 to TRBJ2-2, with a weak D call TRBD1 (5 bases). Trimming shortened V by 0 bases and J by 2 bases, and 11 bases separated the two germline ends. Germline-derived CDR1 and CDR2 are SGHRS and YFSETQ. The CDR3 runs 16 residues. Written as DNA, the CDR3 is TGCGCCAGCAGCTTGGCCGAACAGGACAACACCGGGGAGCTGTTTTTT. This encodes CASSLAEQDNTGELFF.

The V call is TRBV20-1, the J call TRBJ1-2; no reliable D call. CDR1 is DFQATT and CDR2 is SNEGSKA in the germline V gene (reference sequence). This CDR3 is built from 10 residues. Trimming stripped 5 bases from V and 6 bases from J, with 7 bases between. CDR3 coding DNA: TGCAGTGCTCCTGGAGATGGCTACACCTTC. Protein: CSAPGDGYTF.

V usage is TRBV7-8 and J usage is TRBJ1-1; D is possibly TRBD1 (5 bases). Germline V CDR1 and CDR2: SGHVS, FQNEAQ. Trimming cost V 6 bases and J 3 bases, with 14 bases left between them. The CDR3 has 14 amino acids. CDR3 nucleotides: TGTGCCAGCAGTAAACAGGAATCGTACACTGAAGCTTTCTTT. This sequence encodes CASSKQESYTEAFF.

The count of this clone is one. V gene TRBV27 combines with J gene TRBJ1-5; D gene unclear. V was cut by 7 bases and J by 0 bases, with 13 bases left in between. CDR1 MNHEY and CDR2 SMNVEV come from the germline V gene (reference sequence). The CDR3 totals 15 residues. The CDR3 bases are TGTGCCAGCACTGCGAAGGGTAATAGCAATCAGCCCCAGCATTTT. It translates to CASTAKGNSNQPQHF.

This sequence joins TRBV29-1 and TRBJ1-1; D is perhaps TRBD1 (5 bases). CDR3 size: 12 residues. V dropped 5 bases and J dropped 7 bases, with 14 bases sitting between them. CDR1 is SQVTM, CDR2 ANQGSEA, per germline. CDR3 region: CSVLRGVGEAFF. CDR3 coding DNA: TGCAGCGTTTTACGGGGGGTCGGTGAAGCTTTCTTT.

This chain connects TRBV19 to TRBJ1-3; unclear D gene. The V gene lost 5 bases and the J gene lost 0 bases, with 8 bases spanning the gap. CDR3 length equals 14 residues. Germline V gene data show CDR1 as LNHDA and CDR2 as SQIVND (reference sequence). This CDR3 reads CASSSNLSGNTIYF. As DNA, the CDR3 is TGTGCCAGTAGTTCCAACCTCTCTGGAAACACCATATATTTT. Drawing the rest from reference TRBV19 and TRBJ1-3, the complete variable domain is DGGITQSPKYLFRKEGQNVTLSCEQNLNHDAMYWYRQDPGQGLRLIYYSQIVNDFQKGDIAEGYSVSREKKESFPLTVTSAQKNPTAFYLCASSSNLSGNTIYFGEGSWLTVV.

The rearrangement links TRBV7-2 to TRBJ2-1, with D possibly called TRBD1 or TRBD2 (5 bases each). Trimming shortened V by 0 bases and J by 5 bases, and 11 bases separated the two germline ends. This CDR3 is 15 amino acids long. Germline V gene lookup returns CDR1 SGHTA and CDR2 FQGNSA. CDR3 protein: CASSLAGVSNNEQFF. In nucleotides, the CDR3 is TGTGCCAGCAGCTTAGCGGGGGTCTCTAACAATGAGCAGTTCTTC.

V gene TRBV7-7 combines with J gene TRBJ2-2; 7 positions agree with TRBD1. Germline V gives CDR1 SSHAT, CDR2 FNYEAQ (reference sequence). The CDR3 contains 16 residues. V gave up 10 bases and J gave up 0 bases; unmatched junction bases: 11. The CDR3 spells CAIVDRHSSNTGELFF. The CDR3 nucleotides read TGTGCCATCGTGGACAGGCACTCATCGAACACCGGGGAGCTGTTTTTT.